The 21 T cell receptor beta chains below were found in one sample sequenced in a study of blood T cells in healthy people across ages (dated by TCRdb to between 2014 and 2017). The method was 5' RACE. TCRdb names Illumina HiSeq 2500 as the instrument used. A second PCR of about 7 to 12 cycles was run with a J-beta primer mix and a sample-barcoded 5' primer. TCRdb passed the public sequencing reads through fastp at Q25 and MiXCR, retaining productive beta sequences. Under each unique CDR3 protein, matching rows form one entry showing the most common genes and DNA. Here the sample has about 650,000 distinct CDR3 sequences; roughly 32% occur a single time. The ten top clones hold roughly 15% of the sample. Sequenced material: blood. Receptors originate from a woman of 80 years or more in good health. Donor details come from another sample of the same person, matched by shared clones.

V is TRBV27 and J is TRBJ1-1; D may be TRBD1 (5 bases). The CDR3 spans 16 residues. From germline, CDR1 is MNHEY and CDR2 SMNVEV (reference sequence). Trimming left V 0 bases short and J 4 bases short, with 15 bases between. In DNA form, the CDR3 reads TGTGCCAGCAGTTTATCCGGGACGGGCATCGGCACTGAAGCTTTCTTT. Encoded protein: CASSLSGTGIGTEAFF.

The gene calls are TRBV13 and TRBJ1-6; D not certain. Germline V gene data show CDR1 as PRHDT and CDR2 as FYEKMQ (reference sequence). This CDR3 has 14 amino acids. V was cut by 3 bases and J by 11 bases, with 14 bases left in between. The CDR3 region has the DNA TGTGCCAGCAGCTTGGGTAGGGCAAATCCACCCCTCCACTTT. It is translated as CASSLGRANPPLHF.

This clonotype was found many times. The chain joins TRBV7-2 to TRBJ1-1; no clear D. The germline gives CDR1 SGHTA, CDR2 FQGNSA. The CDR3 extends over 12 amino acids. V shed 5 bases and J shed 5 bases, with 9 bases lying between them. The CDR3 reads CASSRIGTEAFF. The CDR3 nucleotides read TGTGCCAGCAGCCGTATAGGTACTGAAGCTTTCTTT. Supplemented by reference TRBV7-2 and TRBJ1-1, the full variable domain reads GAGVSQSPSNKVTEKGKDVELRCDPISGHTALYWYRQSLGQGLEFLIYFQGNSAPDKSGLPSDRFSAERTGGSVSTLTIQRTQQEDSAVYLCASSRIGTEAFFGQGTRLTVV.

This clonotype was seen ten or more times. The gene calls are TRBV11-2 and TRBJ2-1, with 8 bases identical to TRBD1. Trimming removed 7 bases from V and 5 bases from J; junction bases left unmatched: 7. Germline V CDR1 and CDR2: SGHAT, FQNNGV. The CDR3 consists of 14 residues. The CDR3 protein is CASTSGQVHNEQFF. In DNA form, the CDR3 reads TGTGCCAGCACCTCGGGACAGGTCCACAATGAGCAGTTCTTC.

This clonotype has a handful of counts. In nucleotides, the CDR3 is TGTGCCAGCAGCTTAGGACAGACTACTGAAGCTTTCTTT. It is translated as CASSLGQTTEAFF. The rearrangement uses TRBV7-2 and TRBJ1-1; a weak D match, TRBD1 (5 bases). V was pared by 1 base and J by 5 bases, with 8 bases between. The V gene's germline CDR1 is SGHTA and CDR2 FQGNSA. The CDR3 has 13 residues.

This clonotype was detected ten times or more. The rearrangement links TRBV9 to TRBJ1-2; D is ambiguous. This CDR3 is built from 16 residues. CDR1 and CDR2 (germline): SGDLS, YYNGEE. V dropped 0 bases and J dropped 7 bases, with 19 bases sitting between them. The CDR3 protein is CASSVDLHAQQRGYTF. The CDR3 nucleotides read TGTGCCAGCAGCGTAGACCTTCACGCTCAACAACGTGGCTACACCTTC. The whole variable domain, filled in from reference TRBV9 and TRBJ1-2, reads DSGVTQTPKHLITATGQRVTLRCSPRSGDLSVYWYQQSLDQGLQFLIQYYNGEERAKGNILERFSAQQFPDLHSELNLSSLELGDSALYFCASSVDLHAQQRGYTFGSGTRLTVV.

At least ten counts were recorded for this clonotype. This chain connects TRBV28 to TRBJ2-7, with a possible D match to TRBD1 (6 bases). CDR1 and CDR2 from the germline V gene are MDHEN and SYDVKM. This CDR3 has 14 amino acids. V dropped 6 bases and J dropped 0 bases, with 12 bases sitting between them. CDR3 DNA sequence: TGTGCCAGCAGGCAGGGGTCTGCCTCCTACGAGCAGTACTTC. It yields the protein CASRQGSASYEQYF.

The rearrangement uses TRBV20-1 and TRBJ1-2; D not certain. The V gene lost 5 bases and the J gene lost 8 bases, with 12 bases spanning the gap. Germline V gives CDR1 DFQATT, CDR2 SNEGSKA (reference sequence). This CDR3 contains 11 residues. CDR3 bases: TGCAGTGCTGATCGAGAATACGGCTACACCTTC. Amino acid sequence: CSADREYGYTF.

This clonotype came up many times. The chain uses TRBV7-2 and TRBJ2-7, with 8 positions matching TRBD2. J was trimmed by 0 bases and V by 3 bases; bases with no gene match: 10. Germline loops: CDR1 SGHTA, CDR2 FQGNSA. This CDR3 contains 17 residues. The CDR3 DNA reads TGTGCCAGCAGCTTCGGTCCTGGACTAGCCCTCTCCTACGAGCAGTACTTC. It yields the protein CASSFGPGLALSYEQYF.

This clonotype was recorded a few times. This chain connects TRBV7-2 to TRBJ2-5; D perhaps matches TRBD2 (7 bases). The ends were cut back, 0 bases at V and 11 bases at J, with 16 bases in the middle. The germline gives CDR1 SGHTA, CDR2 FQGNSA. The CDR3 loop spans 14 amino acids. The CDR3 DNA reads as TGTGCCAGCAGCTTAGCTTTTATACAGGGAGGGCAGTACTTC. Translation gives CASSLAFIQGGQYF.

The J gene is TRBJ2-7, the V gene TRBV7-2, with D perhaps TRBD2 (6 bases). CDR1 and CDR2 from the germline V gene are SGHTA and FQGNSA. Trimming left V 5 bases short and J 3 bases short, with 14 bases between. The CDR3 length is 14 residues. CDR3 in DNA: TGTGCCAGCAGCGCCCCTAGCGAACACTACGAGCAGTACTTC. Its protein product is CASSAPSEHYEQYF.

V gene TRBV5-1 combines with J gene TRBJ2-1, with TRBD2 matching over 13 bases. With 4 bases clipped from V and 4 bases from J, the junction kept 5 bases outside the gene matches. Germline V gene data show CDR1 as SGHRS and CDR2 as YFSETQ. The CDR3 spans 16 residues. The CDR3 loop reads CASSNLTSGGYNEQFF. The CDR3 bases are TGCGCCAGCAGCAACCTGACTAGCGGGGGGTACAATGAGCAGTTCTTC.

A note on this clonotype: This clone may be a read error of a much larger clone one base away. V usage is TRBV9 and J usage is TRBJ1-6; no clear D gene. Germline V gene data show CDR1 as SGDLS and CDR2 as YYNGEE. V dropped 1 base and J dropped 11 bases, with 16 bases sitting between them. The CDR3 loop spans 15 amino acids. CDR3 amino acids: CASSVPGNGNPPLHF. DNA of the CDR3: TGTGCCAGCAGCGTACCGGGGAATGGGAATCCACCCCTCCACTTT.

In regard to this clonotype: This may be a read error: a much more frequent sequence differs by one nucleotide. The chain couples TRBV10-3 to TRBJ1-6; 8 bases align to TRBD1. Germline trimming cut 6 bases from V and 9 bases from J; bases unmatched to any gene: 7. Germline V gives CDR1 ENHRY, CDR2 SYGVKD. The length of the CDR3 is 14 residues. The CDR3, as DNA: TGTGCCATCAGCTCGGGACAGGATTTTTCACCCCTCCACTTT. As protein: CAISSGQDFSPLHF.

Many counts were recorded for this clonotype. The chain's CDR3 is CASSLSSSWTGRFYEQYF. DNA for the CDR3: TGTGCCAGCAGCTTGAGTTCTAGTTGGACAGGACGTTTTTACGAGCAGTACTTC. This chain links TRBV13 with TRBJ2-5, with 7 positions matching TRBD1. The tail of the sequence fits TRBJ2-7 better, so the J call may be wrong. The CDR3 consists of 18 residues. Germline loops: CDR1 PRHDT, CDR2 FYEKMQ (reference sequence).

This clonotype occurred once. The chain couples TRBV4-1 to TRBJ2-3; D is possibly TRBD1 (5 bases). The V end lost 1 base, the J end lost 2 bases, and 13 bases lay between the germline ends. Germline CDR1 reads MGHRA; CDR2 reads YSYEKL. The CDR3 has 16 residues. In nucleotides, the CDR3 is TGCGCCAGCAGCCAAGCTGCCCTTGGGGCCACAGATACGCAGTATTTT. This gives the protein CASSQAALGATDTQYF.

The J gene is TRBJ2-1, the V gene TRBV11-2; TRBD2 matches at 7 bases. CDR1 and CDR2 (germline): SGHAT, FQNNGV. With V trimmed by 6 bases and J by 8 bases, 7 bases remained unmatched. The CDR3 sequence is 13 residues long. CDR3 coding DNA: TGTGCCAGCAGTACCCTAGCGGTGGATGAGCAGTTCTTC. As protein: CASSTLAVDEQFF. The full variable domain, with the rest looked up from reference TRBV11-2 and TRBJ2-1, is EAGVAQSPRYKIIEKRQSVAFWCNPISGHATLYWYQQILGQGPKLLIQFQNNGVVDDSQLPKDRFSAERLKGVDSTLKIQPAKLEDSAVYLCASSTLAVDEQFFGPGTRLTVL.

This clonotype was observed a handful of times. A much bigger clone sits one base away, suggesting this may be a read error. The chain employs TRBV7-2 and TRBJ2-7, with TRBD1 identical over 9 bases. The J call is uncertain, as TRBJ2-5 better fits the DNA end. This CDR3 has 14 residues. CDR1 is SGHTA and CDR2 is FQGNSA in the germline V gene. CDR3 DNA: TGTGCCAGCAGGGAGGACAGGGGAGGGGGGACCCAGTACTTC. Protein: CASREDRGGGTQYF.

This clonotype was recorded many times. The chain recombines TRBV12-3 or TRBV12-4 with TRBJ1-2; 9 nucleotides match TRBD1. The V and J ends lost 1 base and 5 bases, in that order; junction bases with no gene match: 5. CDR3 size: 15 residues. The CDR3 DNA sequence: TGTGCCAGCAGTTTAGGCATCGACAGGGGGTATGGCTACACCTTC. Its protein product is CASSLGIDRGYGYTF.

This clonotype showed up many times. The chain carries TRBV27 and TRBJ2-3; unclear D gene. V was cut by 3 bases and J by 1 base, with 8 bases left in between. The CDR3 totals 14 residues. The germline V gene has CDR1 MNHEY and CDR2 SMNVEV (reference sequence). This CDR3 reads CASSFAVRTDTQYF. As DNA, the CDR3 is TGTGCCAGCAGTTTTGCCGTCCGCACAGATACGCAGTATTTT.

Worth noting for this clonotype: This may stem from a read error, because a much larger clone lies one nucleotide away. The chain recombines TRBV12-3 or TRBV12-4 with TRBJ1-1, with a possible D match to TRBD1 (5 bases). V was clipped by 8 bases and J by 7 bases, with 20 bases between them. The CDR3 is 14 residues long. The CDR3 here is CASLGGVGTFEAFF. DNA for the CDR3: TGTGCCAGCCTCGGGGGGGTCGGGACTTTTGAAGCTTTCTTT.